This TCR beta chain derives from a study of beta chain features in type 1 diabetes (dated by TCRdb to 2016 to 2019). In terms of the full investigation: No differences in mean age, gender distribution, total cell number or subset yield were found between patients and healthy donors. A total of roughly 100,000,000 sorted cells were examined across all samples, and the number of cells per subset was strongly correlated with RNA yield. In the study, recently diagnosed type 1 diabetes patients and matched healthy donors were compared on the TCRB repertoires of their sorted circulating CD4+ T cell subsets. Naive and central memory subsets were obtained from all 30 or so donors, but regulatory and stem cell-like memory subsets were isolated from only 8 patients and roughly eight healthy donors. Findings and caveats that apply to the study as a whole: The naive, central memory and regulatory TCRB repertoires appeared to resemble one another more closely among patients than among healthy donors. Because cDNA rather than genomic DNA was sequenced, highly expressing activated cells could have been over-represented, although no difference in activation and CD3 levels was found between groups. In all four CD4+ subsets, TCRB CDR3 length was moderately but significantly shorter in type 1 diabetes patients. At VDJ recombination sites, type 1 diabetes patients had fewer insertions and more deleted nucleotides, which implies abnormalities in thymic rearrangement. Shorter templates might be favored by PCR, yet because patient and control samples were amplified and corrected together, any such skew would affect both groups equally. Because the HLA sub-analyses included only small numbers of individuals, any influence of HLA type on TCRB rearrangement was left unresolved.

Points on this clone: What this receptor recognizes is not known. No much larger clone is present one base from it, and per-base qualities are unavailable.

There are 15 amino acids in the CDR3, from cysteine to phenylalanine inclusive. This entry keeps only the CDR3 DNA: 45 bases, framed from base 1. The germline V gene provides CDR1 SNHLY and CDR2 FYNNEI. V is clipped by 4 bases and J by 2 bases, and the sequence between their germline boundaries is 12 bases long. The entire amount of isolated RNA was reverse transcribed using the High Capacity cDNA Reverse Transcription Kit, so the sequenced TCRB transcripts were expressed ones. Deep immunoSEQ sequencing was applied to naive, central memory and regulatory T cell samples, giving an average of about 3.4 million total reads per sample. Sorted cells were lysed in RLT buffer, and RNA was extracted using DNase-treated RNeasy Micro or Mini kits according to cell number. To prevent cross-contamination, every cell subset was processed on its own, while patient and healthy donor samples were processed together. TCRB sequences were amplified from cDNA with the immunoSEQ multiplex PCR, producing 87-bp fragments spanning the CDR3 region. Amplicons were sequenced on the Illumina HiSeq platform. The original pipeline was this. PCR bias was computationally corrected using synthetic template baselines, reads within Hamming distance 2 were collapsed, and singletons that could not be merged were discarded. Reads were aligned against IMGT to assign V, D and J genes, CDR3 length and insertions or deletions at six rearrangement sites. Within each subset, clonotype counts were normalized to sorted cell number, and only after that were true diversity and Gini coefficients computed with the tcR R package. The overlap coefficient, calculated on TCRB nucleotide sequences, was used to measure repertoire sharing. Out-of-frame TCRB sequences from naive cells were analyzed to stand in for the pre-selection repertoire. TCRdb took over this immuneACCESS table, retaining in-frame rearrangements with V and J assigned. Such tables are incomplete; in checked studies, under half of the missing clones stem from an unresolved V gene, and the remainder is unexplained. The V and J calls and clone size are taken from that table; D and trimming were inferred from the DNA. This sample is represented by about 340,000 clones; roughly 14% of them were singletons. The ten most abundant clones make up 0.013% to 0.015% of the sample.

A single peripheral blood draw of 95 to 150 mL on average was collected from each donor into heparinised tubes. Using a panel that included CD45RO, CCR7, CD25, CD127, CD95 and CD27, naive, central memory, regulatory and stem cell-like memory CD4+ T cells were sorted on a BD FACSAria II. All sorted populations exceeded 95% purity. PBMCs were isolated immediately by Lymphoprep density gradient centrifugation and stained directly without culture. To minimize batch effects, samples were stained and sorted in pairs, one healthy donor with one patient per experiment. The V and J genes are TRBV2 and TRBJ1-5; there is no confident call for the D gene. This clonotype was obtained from a woman younger than 30 with type 1 diabetes. Sequencing was carried out using naive CD4+ T cells from blood. The sample's cell subset or site label is to be understood as: true naive CD4+ T cells. At the DNA level, the sequence is TGTGCCAGCAGTGGTCCGGGCGGGCGCAATCAGCCCCAGCATTTT. Translated, it gives CASSGPGGRNQPQHF.